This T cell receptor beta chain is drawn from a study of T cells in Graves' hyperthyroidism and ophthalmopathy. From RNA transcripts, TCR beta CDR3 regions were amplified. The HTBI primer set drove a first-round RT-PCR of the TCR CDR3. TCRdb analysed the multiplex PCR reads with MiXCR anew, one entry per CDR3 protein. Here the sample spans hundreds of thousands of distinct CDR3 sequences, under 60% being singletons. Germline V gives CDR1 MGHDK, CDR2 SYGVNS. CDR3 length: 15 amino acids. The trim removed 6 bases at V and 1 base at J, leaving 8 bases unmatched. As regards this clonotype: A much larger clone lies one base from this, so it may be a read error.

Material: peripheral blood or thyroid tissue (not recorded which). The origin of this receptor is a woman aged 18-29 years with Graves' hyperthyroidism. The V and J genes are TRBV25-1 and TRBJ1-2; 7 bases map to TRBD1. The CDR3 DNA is TGTGCCAGCAGCGTTGGAGGGACAGATAACTATGGCTACACCTTC. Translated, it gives CASSVGGTDNYGYTF.